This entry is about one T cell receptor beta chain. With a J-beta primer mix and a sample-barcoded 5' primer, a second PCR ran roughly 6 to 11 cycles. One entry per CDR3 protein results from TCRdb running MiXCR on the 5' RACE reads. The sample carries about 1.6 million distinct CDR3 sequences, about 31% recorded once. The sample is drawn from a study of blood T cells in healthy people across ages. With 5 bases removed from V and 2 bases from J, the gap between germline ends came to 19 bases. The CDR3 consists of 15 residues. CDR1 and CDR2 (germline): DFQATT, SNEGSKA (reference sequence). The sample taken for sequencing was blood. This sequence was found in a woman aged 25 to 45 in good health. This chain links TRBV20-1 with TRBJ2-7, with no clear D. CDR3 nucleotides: TGCAGTGCTGGACCCGGACCGGGTTACGCCTACGAGCAGTACTTC. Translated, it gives CSAGPGPGYAYEQYF.